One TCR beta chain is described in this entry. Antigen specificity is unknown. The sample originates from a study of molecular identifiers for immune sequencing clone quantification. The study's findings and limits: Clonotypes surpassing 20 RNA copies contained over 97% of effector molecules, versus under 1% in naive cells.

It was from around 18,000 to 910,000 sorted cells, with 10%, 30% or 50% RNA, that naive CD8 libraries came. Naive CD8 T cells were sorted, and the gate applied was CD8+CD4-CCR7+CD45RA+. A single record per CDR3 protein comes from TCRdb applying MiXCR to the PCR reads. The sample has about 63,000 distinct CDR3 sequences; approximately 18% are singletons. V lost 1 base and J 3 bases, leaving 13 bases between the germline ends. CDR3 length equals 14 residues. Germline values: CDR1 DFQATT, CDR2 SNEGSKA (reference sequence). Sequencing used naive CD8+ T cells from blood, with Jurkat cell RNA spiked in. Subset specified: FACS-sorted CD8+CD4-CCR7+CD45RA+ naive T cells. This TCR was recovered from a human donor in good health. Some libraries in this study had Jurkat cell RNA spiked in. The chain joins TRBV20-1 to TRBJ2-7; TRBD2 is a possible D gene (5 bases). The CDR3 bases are TGCAGTGCTAGAGGGCCCGGGATTAGCTACGAGCAGTACTTC. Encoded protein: CSARGPGISYEQYF.